The rows below give T cell receptor beta chains drawn from one sample of a study of T-cell memory formation after mild COVID-19. Each CDR3 protein gets one entry after TCRdb re-called the 5' RACE reads with MiXCR. The repertoire has about 190,000 distinct CDR3 sequences, about 17% of them found once; the top ten carry 2.4%. Material: PBMCs or a T cell subset sorted from them (not recorded which). These receptors all come from an adult woman who had mild COVID-19 (a few samples of this study predate the infection). Cell type and time point are not known. CDR3s include the opening cysteine and the closing phenylalanine or tryptophan. Each record gives: clone size, J gene, V gene, D gene, CDR3 protein, CDR3 DNA. The D gene is left open where the match is weak. Size values are once, few and many counts, or a class for expanded clones, and some rows have none.

abundance: -
j_gene: TRBJ2-3
v_gene: TRBV7-2
d_gene: -
CDR3aa: CASSPRWFTDTQYF
CDR3nt: TGTGCCAGCAGCCCGAGGTGGTTTACAGATACGCAGTATTTT

abundance: many
j_gene: TRBJ1-2
v_gene: TRBV29-1
d_gene: -
CDR3aa: CSVARTPGFTGGYTF
CDR3nt: TGCAGCGTTGCCAGGACCCCGGGGTTCACGGGGGGCTACACCTTC

abundance: few
j_gene: TRBJ2-7
v_gene: TRBV5-6
d_gene: TRBD2
CDR3aa: CASSFPGLAGSYEQYF
CDR3nt: TGTGCCAGCAGTTTTCCGGGACTAGCGGGATCCTACGAGCAGTACTTC

abundance: few
j_gene: TRBJ2-7
v_gene: TRBV12-3/TRBV12-4
d_gene: TRBD1
CDR3aa: CASRYTGGASYEQYF
CDR3nt: TGTGCCAGCAGGTATACAGGGGGCGCCTCCTACGAGCAGTACTTC

abundance: -
j_gene: TRBJ2-2
v_gene: TRBV15
d_gene: -
CDR3aa: CATSSDRIPNTGELFF
CDR3nt: TGTGCCACCAGCAGTGACAGGATTCCGAACACCGGGGAGCTGTTTTTT

abundance: -
j_gene: TRBJ2-6
v_gene: TRBV19
d_gene: TRBD1
CDR3aa: CASGRGQGNSGANVLTF
CDR3nt: TGTGCCAGTGGACGGGGACAGGGGAACTCTGGGGCCAACGTCCTGACTTTC

abundance: few
j_gene: TRBJ2-2
v_gene: TRBV7-9
d_gene: TRBD1
CDR3aa: CASSREWDSNGELFF
CDR3nt: TGTGCCAGCAGCCGCGAGTGGGACAGTAACGGGGAGCTGTTTTTT

abundance: -
j_gene: TRBJ2-7
v_gene: TRBV7-6
d_gene: -
CDR3aa: CASSRQGNDEQYF
CDR3nt: TGTGCCAGTTCCAGGCAGGGGAACGACGAGCAGTACTTC

abundance: few
j_gene: TRBJ2-5
v_gene: TRBV5-1
d_gene: TRBD1
CDR3aa: CASSEGGQGAWETQYF
CDR3nt: TGCGCCAGCAGCGAGGGCGGACAGGGGGCTTGGGAGACCCAGTACTTC

abundance: -
j_gene: TRBJ1-1
v_gene: TRBV10-3
d_gene: TRBD1
CDR3aa: CAISDLGQGETEAFF
CDR3nt: TGTGCCATCAGTGACCTAGGACAGGGAGAAACTGAAGCTTTCTTT

abundance: -
j_gene: TRBJ2-7
v_gene: TRBV19
d_gene: TRBD2
CDR3aa: CASSISRGTSYEQYF
CDR3nt: TGTGCCAGTAGTATCTCGCGGGGGACCTCCTACGAGCAGTACTTC

abundance: -
j_gene: TRBJ1-1
v_gene: TRBV6-6
d_gene: -
CDR3aa: CASSYLTYWVAFF
CDR3nt: TGTGCCAGCAGTTACCTTACCTATTGGGTGGCTTTCTTT

abundance: -
j_gene: TRBJ1-1
v_gene: TRBV6-5
d_gene: -
CDR3aa: CASSSRRQNTEAFF
CDR3nt: TGTGCCAGCAGCAGCCGCAGACAGAACACTGAAGCTTTCTTT

abundance: -
j_gene: TRBJ2-7
v_gene: TRBV6-6
d_gene: TRBD1
CDR3aa: CATRWDSRSYEQYF
CDR3nt: TGTGCCACCAGGTGGGACAGCCGATCCTACGAGCAGTACTTC

abundance: -
j_gene: TRBJ2-1
v_gene: TRBV5-1
d_gene: -
CDR3aa: CASSLGHRDPTNEQFF
CDR3nt: TGCGCCAGCAGCTTGGGGCACCGGGACCCAACCAATGAGCAGTTCTTC

abundance: few
j_gene: TRBJ2-7
v_gene: TRBV11-3
d_gene: -
CDR3aa: CASSRDSGEQYF
CDR3nt: TGTGCCAGCAGCCGTGACTCTGGCGAGCAGTACTTC

abundance: -
j_gene: TRBJ2-7
v_gene: TRBV29-1
d_gene: TRBD1
CDR3aa: CSAHRGRGYEQYF
CDR3nt: TGCAGCGCTCACAGGGGGCGCGGGTACGAGCAGTACTTC

abundance: -
j_gene: TRBJ2-1
v_gene: TRBV4-2
d_gene: -
CDR3aa: CASSHRDSSYNEQFF
CDR3nt: TGTGCCAGCAGCCACAGGGACTCCTCTTACAATGAGCAGTTCTTC

abundance: few
j_gene: TRBJ2-2
v_gene: TRBV4-2
d_gene: -
CDR3aa: CASSLVGFSNTGELFF
CDR3nt: TGTGCCAGCAGCCTGGTCGGGTTTTCGAACACCGGGGAGCTGTTTTTT

abundance: few
j_gene: TRBJ1-2
v_gene: TRBV12-3/TRBV12-4
d_gene: TRBD1
CDR3aa: CASSFRDSQTNYGYTF
CDR3nt: TGTGCCAGCAGTTTTCGGGACAGTCAAACTAACTATGGCTACACCTTC

abundance: -
j_gene: TRBJ1-1
v_gene: TRBV10-2
d_gene: TRBD1
CDR3aa: CASTRTGKNTEAFF
CDR3nt: TGCGCCAGCACCCGGACAGGGAAGAACACTGAAGCTTTCTTT

abundance: few
j_gene: TRBJ2-1
v_gene: TRBV29-1
d_gene: TRBD2
CDR3aa: CSVAGGRSYNEQFF
CDR3nt: TGCAGCGTAGCGGGGGGCCGCTCCTACAATGAGCAGTTCTTC

abundance: -
j_gene: TRBJ1-2
v_gene: TRBV7-9
d_gene: -
CDR3aa: CASSLVDNRHGYTF
CDR3nt: TGTGCCAGCAGCTTAGTTGATAACAGGCATGGCTACACCTTC

abundance: -
j_gene: TRBJ1-6
v_gene: TRBV7-9
d_gene: TRBD1
CDR3aa: CASSLEGGQGPSSLHF
CDR3nt: TGTGCCAGCAGCTTAGAAGGGGGACAGGGGCCGTCTAGCCTCCACTTT

abundance: -
j_gene: TRBJ2-4
v_gene: TRBV18
d_gene: -
CDR3aa: CASSPSGTVPTIQYF
CDR3nt: TGTGCCAGCTCACCATCCGGGACGGTACCTACCATTCAGTACTTC

abundance: once
j_gene: TRBJ2-4
v_gene: TRBV7-9
d_gene: -
CDR3aa: CASSFEPLGAKNIQYF
CDR3nt: TGTGCCAGCAGCTTCGAACCTTTGGGGGCCAAAAACATTCAGTACTTC

abundance: -
j_gene: TRBJ2-7
v_gene: TRBV7-2
d_gene: TRBD2
CDR3aa: CASSIAGGPNEQYF
CDR3nt: TGTGCCAGCAGCATAGCGGGAGGGCCGAACGAGCAGTACTTC

abundance: -
j_gene: TRBJ2-2
v_gene: TRBV7-9
d_gene: TRBD1
CDR3aa: CASIPGQARTNTGELFF
CDR3nt: TGTGCCAGCATCCCTGGACAGGCACGAACTAACACCGGGGAGCTGTTTTTT

abundance: few
j_gene: TRBJ1-1
v_gene: TRBV4-1
d_gene: -
CDR3aa: CASSQQGMYTEAFF
CDR3nt: TGCGCCAGCAGCCAACAGGGAATGTACACTGAAGCTTTCTTT

abundance: few
j_gene: TRBJ1-1
v_gene: TRBV14
d_gene: -
CDR3aa: CASSQVPTEAFF
CDR3nt: TGTGCCAGCAGCCAAGTCCCCACTGAAGCTTTCTTT

abundance: -
j_gene: TRBJ2-7
v_gene: TRBV18
d_gene: -
CDR3aa: CASSPRRDHEQYF
CDR3nt: TGTGCCAGCTCACCCCGCAGGGACCACGAGCAGTACTTC

abundance: -
j_gene: TRBJ2-3
v_gene: TRBV3-1
d_gene: -
CDR3aa: CASSQVGKRTDTQYF
CDR3nt: TGTGCCAGCAGCCAAGTGGGCAAGCGCACAGATACGCAGTATTTT

abundance: few
j_gene: TRBJ1-1
v_gene: TRBV7-9
d_gene: -
CDR3aa: CASSVRQVTTEAFF
CDR3nt: TGTGCCAGCAGCGTCCGACAGGTCACCACTGAAGCTTTCTTT

abundance: -
j_gene: TRBJ1-2
v_gene: TRBV4-1
d_gene: TRBD1
CDR3aa: CASSQPPTGGRGYTF
CDR3nt: TGCGCCAGCAGCCAACCTCCGACAGGGGGACGCGGCTACACCTTC